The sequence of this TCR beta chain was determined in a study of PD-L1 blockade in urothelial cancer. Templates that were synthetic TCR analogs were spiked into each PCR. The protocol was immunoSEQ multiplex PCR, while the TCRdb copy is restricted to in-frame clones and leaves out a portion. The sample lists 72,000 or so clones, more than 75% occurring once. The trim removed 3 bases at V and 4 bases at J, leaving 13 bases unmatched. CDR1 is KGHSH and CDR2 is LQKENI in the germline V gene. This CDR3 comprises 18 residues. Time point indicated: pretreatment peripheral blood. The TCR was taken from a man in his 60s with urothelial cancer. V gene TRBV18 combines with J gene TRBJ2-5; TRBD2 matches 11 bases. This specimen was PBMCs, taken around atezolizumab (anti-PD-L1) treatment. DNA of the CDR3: TGTGCCAGCTCACCCCCCCTCGCGACTAGCGGGGTCGGAGAGACCCAGTACTTC. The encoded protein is CASSPPLATSGVGETQYF.